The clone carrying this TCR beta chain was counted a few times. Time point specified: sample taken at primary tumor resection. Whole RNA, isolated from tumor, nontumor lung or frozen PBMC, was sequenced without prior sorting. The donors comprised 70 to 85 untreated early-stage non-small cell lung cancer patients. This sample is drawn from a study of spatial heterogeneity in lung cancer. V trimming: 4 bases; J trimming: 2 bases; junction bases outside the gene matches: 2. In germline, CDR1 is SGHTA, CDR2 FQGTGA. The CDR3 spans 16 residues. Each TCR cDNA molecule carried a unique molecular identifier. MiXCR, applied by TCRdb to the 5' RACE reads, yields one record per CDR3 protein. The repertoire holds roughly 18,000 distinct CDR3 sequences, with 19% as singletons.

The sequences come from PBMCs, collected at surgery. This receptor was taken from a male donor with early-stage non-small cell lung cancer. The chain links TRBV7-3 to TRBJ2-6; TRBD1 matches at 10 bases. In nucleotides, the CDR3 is TGTGCCAGCAGCTCGGGGACAGGGGCTGGGGCCAACGTCCTGACTTTC. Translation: CASSSGTGAGANVLTF.